This T cell receptor (beta chain) was identified during a study of T cells in localized non-small cell lung cancer. Findings and limits, study-wide: Those with higher blood T cell density had longer overall survival. Sequencing was limited to one tumor region, leaving the possibility of heterogeneity open. The study found T cell clonality highest in uninvolved adjacent lung, above tumor.

A few counts support this clone. As yet, its antigen is unknown. Method: immunoSEQ multiplex PCR; TCRdb's copy keeps in-frame clones and lacks some. The data hold over 900 clones, with 21% observed a single time. Nonneoplastic adjacent lung devoid of atypia was obtained no less than 2 cm from the tumor margin. Germline assignment: CDR1 MNHNS and CDR2 SASEGT. The CDR3 consists of 14 residues. V was trimmed by 0 bases and J by 9 bases, leaving 12 bases between them. This chain links TRBV6-1 with TRBJ2-4, with D possibly being TRBD2 (6 bases). Sequences were derived from normal lung tissue next to the tumor, sampled before any cancer treatment. The receptor's source is a male donor older than 55 with stage III lung adenocarcinoma. The CDR3 DNA follows: TGTGCCAGCAGTGAAGCCTCCGGGGGTGTCATTCAGTACTTC. This encodes CASSEASGGVIQYF.